A selection of T cell receptor beta chains follows, all from one sample in a study of cytomegalovirus exposure and HLA in healthy donors. Measured with immunoSEQ multiplex PCR; TCRdb has only the in-frame clones, and not every one. The table has 330,000 or so clones, about nine tenths seen once. The sample was PBMCs. The source of these receptors is a woman younger than 35 in good health and CMV-seronegative. The CDR3 runs from the conserved cysteine through the conserved F or W. Fields, in order: V gene, D gene, clone size, J gene, CDR3 protein, CDR3 DNA. The D gene is left open where the match is weak. The listing skips clone size in some rows; elsewhere it reads once, few, many or a size class.

V gene: TRBV6-1; D gene: TRBD1; clone size: few; J gene: TRBJ2-7; CDR3 protein: CASSEAWTGSYEQYF; CDR3 DNA: TGTGCCAGCAGTGAAGCATGGACAGGGAGCTACGAGCAGTACTTC
V gene: TRBV6-1; D gene: -; clone size: -; J gene: TRBJ1-2; CDR3 protein: CASFPGGEIRGYTF; CDR3 DNA: TGTGCCAGCTTCCCGGGGGGGGAAATTAGAGGCTACACCTTC
V gene: TRBV7-9; D gene: TRBD1; clone size: -; J gene: TRBJ2-5; CDR3 protein: CASSSRTGGQETQYF; CDR3 DNA: TGTGCCAGCAGCTCCAGGACAGGGGGCCAAGAGACCCAGTACTTC
V gene: TRBV28; D gene: TRBD1; clone size: -; J gene: TRBJ2-7; CDR3 protein: CASRPGGSSYEQYF; CDR3 DNA: TGTGCCAGCAGGCCAGGGGGCAGCTCCTACGAGCAGTACTTC
V gene: TRBV4-1; D gene: TRBD1; clone size: -; J gene: TRBJ2-7; CDR3 protein: CASSQGRTGSYEQYF; CDR3 DNA: TGCGCCAGCAGCCAAGGCAGGACAGGGTCCTACGAGCAGTACTTC
V gene: TRBV5-1; D gene: TRBD2; clone size: -; J gene: TRBJ2-5; CDR3 protein: CASSPPGLAPETQYF; CDR3 DNA: TGCGCCAGCAGCCCGCCGGGACTAGCCCCAGAGACCCAGTACTTC
V gene: TRBV5-5; D gene: -; clone size: -; J gene: TRBJ1-5; CDR3 protein: CASSPGSSNQPQHF; CDR3 DNA: TGTGCCAGCAGCCCGGGTAGTAGCAATCAGCCCCAGCATTTT
V gene: TRBV6-5; D gene: -; clone size: few; J gene: TRBJ2-1; CDR3 protein: CASSYRQPYYNEQFF; CDR3 DNA: TGTGCCAGCAGTTACCGACAGCCCTACTACAATGAGCAGTTCTTC
V gene: TRBV5-4; D gene: TRBD1; clone size: -; J gene: TRBJ2-7; CDR3 protein: CASSARDRDYEQYF; CDR3 DNA: TGTGCCAGCAGCGCAAGGGACAGGGACTACGAGCAGTACTTC
V gene: TRBV7-6; D gene: -; clone size: -; J gene: TRBJ2-5; CDR3 protein: CASSPHQETQYF; CDR3 DNA: TGTGCCAGCAGCCCACATCAAGAGACCCAGTACTTC
V gene: TRBV4-1; D gene: TRBD2; clone size: -; J gene: TRBJ2-1; CDR3 protein: CASSQDPGLASGTYNEQFF; CDR3 DNA: TGCGCCAGCAGCCAAGATCCGGGGCTGGCAAGCGGGACCTACAATGAGCAGTTCTTC
V gene: TRBV27; D gene: TRBD1; clone size: once; J gene: TRBJ2-3; CDR3 protein: CASSPKGDRGVAQYF; CDR3 DNA: TGTGCCAGCAGTCCGAAGGGGGACAGGGGAGTTGCGCAGTATTTT
V gene: TRBV7-9; D gene: TRBD1; clone size: -; J gene: TRBJ2-1; CDR3 protein: CASSVRQGGSEQFF; CDR3 DNA: TGTGCCAGCAGCGTCCGACAGGGGGGGAGTGAGCAGTTCTTC
V gene: TRBV7-3; D gene: -; clone size: once; J gene: TRBJ2-7; CDR3 protein: CASSLGGVGSYEQYF; CDR3 DNA: TGTGCCAGCAGCTTAGGTGGTGTCGGCTCCTACGAGCAGTACTTC
V gene: TRBV18; D gene: -; clone size: once; J gene: TRBJ2-7; CDR3 protein: CASSPTSGMEEQYF; CDR3 DNA: TGTGCCAGCTCACCGACTAGTGGGATGGAGGAGCAGTACTTC
V gene: TRBV29-1; D gene: TRBD2; clone size: -; J gene: TRBJ2-7; CDR3 protein: CSVGPNVAGGVEQYF; CDR3 DNA: TGCAGCGTCGGCCCAAACGTCGCGGGAGGAGTCGAGCAGTACTTC
V gene: TRBV5-1; D gene: TRBD2; clone size: -; J gene: TRBJ2-5; CDR3 protein: CASSLASGREETQYF; CDR3 DNA: TGCGCCAGCAGCTTGGCGAGCGGGAGGGAAGAGACCCAGTACTTC
V gene: TRBV5-4; D gene: TRBD1; clone size: -; J gene: TRBJ1-2; CDR3 protein: CASSGGQGGLDYGYTF; CDR3 DNA: TGTGCCAGCAGCGGGGGACAGGGGGGTTTGGACTATGGCTACACCTTC
V gene: TRBV13; D gene: TRBD2; clone size: -; J gene: TRBJ2-7; CDR3 protein: CASSLEGWTSGSYEQYF; CDR3 DNA: TGTGCCAGCAGCTTAGAGGGTTGGACTAGCGGAAGCTACGAGCAGTACTTC
V gene: TRBV15; D gene: -; clone size: -; J gene: TRBJ1-1; CDR3 protein: CATSPGVVRAFF; CDR3 DNA: TGTGCCACCAGCCCAGGGGTTGTGAGAGCTTTCTTT
V gene: TRBV4-3; D gene: TRBD2; clone size: -; J gene: TRBJ2-5; CDR3 protein: CASSPGLAGGRGRETQYF; CDR3 DNA: TGCGCCAGCAGCCCGGGACTAGCGGGAGGGCGCGGGAGAGAGACCCAGTACTTC
V gene: TRBV23-1; D gene: -; clone size: -; J gene: TRBJ1-5; CDR3 protein: CASSQEDSPRGNQPQHF; CDR3 DNA: TGCGCCAGCAGTCAAGAGGATTCTCCCCGAGGCAATCAGCCCCAGCATTTT
V gene: TRBV2; D gene: -; clone size: -; J gene: TRBJ2-5; CDR3 protein: CASTAGAQETQYF; CDR3 DNA: TGTGCCAGCACGGCTGGAGCCCAAGAGACCCAGTACTTC
V gene: TRBV2; D gene: -; clone size: -; J gene: TRBJ1-5; CDR3 protein: CASREFNQPQHF; CDR3 DNA: TGTGCCAGCCGGGAGTTCAATCAGCCCCAGCATTTT